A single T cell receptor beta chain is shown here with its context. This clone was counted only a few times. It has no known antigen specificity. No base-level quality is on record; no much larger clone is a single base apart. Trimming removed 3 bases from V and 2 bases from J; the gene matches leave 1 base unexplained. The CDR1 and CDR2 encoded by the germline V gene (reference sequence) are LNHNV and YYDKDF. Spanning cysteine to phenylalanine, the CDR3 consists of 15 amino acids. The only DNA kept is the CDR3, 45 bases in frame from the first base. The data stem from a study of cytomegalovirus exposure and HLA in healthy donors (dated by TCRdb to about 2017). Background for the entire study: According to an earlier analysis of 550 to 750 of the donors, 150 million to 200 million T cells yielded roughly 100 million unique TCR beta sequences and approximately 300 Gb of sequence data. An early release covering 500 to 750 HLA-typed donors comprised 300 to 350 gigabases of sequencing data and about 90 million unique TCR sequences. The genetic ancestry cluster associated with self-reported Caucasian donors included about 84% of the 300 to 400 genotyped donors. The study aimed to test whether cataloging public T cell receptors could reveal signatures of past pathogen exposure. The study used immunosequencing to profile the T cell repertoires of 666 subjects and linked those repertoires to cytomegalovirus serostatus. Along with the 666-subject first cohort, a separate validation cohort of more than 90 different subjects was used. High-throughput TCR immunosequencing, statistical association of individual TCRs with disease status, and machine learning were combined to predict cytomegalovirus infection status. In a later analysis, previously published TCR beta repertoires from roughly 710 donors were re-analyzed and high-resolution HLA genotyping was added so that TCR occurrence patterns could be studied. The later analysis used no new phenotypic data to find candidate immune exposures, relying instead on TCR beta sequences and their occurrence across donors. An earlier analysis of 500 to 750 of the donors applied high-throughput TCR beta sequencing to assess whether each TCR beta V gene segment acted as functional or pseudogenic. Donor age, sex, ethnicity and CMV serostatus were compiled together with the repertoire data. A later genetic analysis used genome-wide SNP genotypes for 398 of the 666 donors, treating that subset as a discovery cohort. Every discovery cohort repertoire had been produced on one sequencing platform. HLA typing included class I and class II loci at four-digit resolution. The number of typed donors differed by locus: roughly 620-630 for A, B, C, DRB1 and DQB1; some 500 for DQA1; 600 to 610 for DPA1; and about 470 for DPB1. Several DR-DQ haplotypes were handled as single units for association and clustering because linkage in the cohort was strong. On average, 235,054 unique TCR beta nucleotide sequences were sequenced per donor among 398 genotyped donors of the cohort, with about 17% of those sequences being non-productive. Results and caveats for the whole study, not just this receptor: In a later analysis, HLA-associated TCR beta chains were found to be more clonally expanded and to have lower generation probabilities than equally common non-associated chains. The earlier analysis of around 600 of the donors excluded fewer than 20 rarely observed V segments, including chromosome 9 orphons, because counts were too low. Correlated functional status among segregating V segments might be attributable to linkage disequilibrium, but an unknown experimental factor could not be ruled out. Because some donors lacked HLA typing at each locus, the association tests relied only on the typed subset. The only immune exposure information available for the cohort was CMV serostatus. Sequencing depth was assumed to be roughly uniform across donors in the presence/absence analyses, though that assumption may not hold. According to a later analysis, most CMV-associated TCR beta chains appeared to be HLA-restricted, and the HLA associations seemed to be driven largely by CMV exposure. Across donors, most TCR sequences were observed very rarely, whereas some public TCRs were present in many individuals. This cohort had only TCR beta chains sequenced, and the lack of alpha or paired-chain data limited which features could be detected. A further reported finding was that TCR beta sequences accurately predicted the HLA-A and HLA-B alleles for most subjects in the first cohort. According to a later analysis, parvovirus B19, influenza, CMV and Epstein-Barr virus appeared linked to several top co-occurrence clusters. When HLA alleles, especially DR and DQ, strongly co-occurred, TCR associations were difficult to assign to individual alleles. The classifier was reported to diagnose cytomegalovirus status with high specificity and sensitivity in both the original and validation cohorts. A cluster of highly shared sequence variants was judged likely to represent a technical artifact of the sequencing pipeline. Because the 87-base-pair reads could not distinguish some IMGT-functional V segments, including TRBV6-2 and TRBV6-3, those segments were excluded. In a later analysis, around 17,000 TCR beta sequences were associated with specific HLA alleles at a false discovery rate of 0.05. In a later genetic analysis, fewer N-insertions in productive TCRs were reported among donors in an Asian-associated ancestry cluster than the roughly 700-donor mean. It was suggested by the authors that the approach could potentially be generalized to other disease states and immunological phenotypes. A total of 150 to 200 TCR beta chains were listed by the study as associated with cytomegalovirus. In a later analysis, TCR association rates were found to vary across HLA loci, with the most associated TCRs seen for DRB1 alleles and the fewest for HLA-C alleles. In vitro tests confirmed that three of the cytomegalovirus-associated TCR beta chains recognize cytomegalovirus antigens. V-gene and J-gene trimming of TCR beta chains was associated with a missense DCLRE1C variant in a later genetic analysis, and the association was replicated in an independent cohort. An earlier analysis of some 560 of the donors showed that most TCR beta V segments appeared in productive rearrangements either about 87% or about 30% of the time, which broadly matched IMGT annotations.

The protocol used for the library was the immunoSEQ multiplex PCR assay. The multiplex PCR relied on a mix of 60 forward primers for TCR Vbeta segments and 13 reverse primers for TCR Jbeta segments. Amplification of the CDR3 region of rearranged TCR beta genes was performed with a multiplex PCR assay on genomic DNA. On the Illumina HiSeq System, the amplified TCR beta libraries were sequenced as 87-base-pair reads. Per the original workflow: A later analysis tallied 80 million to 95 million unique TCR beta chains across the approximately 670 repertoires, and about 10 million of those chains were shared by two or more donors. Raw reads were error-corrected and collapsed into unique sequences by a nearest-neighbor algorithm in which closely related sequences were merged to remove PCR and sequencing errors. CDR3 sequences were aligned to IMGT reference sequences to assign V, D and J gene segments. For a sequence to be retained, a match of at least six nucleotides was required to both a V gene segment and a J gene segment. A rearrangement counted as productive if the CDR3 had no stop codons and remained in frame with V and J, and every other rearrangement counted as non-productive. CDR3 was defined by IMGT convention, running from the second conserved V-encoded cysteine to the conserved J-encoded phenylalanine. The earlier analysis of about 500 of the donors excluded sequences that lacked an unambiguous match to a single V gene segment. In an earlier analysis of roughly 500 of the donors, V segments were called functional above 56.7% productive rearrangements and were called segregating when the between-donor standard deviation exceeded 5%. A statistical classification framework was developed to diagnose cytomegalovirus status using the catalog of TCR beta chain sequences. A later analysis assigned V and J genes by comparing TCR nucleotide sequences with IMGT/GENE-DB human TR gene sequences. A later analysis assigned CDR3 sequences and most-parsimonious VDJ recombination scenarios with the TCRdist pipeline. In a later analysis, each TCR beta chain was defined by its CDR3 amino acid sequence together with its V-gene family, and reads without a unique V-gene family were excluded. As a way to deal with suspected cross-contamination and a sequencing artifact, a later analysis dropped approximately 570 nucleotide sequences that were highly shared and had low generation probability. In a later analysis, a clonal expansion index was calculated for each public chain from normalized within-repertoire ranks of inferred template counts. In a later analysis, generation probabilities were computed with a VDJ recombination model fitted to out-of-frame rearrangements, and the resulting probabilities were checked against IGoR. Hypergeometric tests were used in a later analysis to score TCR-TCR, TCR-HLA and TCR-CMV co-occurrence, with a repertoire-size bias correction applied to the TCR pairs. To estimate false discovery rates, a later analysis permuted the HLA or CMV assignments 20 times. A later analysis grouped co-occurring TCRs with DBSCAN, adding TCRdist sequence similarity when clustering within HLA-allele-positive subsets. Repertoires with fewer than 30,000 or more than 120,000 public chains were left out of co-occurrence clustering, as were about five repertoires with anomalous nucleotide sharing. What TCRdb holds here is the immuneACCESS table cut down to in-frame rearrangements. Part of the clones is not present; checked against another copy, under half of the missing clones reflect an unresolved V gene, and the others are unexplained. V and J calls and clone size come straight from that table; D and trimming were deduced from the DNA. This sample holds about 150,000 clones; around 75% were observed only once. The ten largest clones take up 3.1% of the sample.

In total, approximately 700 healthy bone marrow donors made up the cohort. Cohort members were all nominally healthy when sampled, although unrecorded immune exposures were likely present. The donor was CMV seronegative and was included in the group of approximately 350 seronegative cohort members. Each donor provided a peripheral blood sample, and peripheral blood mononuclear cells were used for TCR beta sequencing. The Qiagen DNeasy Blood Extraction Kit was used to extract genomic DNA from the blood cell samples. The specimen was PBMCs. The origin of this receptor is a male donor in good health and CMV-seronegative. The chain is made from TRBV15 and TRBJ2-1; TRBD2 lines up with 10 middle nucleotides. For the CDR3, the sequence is CATSSTSGAYNEQFF. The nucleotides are TGTGCCACCAGCAGCACTAGCGGGGCCTACAATGAGCAGTTCTTC.